What follows describes a single T cell receptor (beta chain). Its binding antigen is unknown. One base away there is no much larger clone; base qualities are not given. The CDR3 starts with the cysteine, ends with the phenylalanine, and has 16 residues. Solely the CDR3 DNA is kept, with 48 bases framed from the first base. The germline V gene encodes CDR1 WSHSY and CDR2 SAAADI. V is clipped by 4 bases and J by 5 bases, and the sequence between their germline boundaries is 20 bases long. The data stem from a study of T cells in Graves' hyperthyroidism and ophthalmopathy (dated by TCRdb to 2018 to 2020). General notes on the study: Peripheral blood was sampled at the time of initial diagnosis, prior to any treatment. Prospective prediction of ophthalmopathy was tested in an independent validation cohort of 18 to 20 hyperthyroidism patients and around 16 patients who later progressed to ophthalmopathy. For training and testing, the 110 or so patients in the discovery cohort were randomly divided in a 7:3 ratio. Once sampling was done, hyperthyroidism patients were given methimazole at a starting dose of 30 mg daily, whereas ophthalmopathy patients were given high-dose intravenous methylprednisolone. To identify TCR V-J signatures that set the groups apart, the researchers used a discovery cohort of 100 patients, made up of about 44 with Graves' ophthalmopathy and around 58 with stable Graves' hyperthyroidism. The study also compared thyroid tissue and blood T-cell repertoires from several Graves' hyperthyroidism patients. According to the paper, TCR Vbeta CDR3 sequencing was carried out on over 130 peripheral blood samples, which came from under 50 ophthalmopathy, around 75 hyperthyroidism and about 17 progressor patients. Results the study describes overall, beyond this receptor: Sample size was not statistically predetermined, and investigators were not blinded to group allocation. Most expanded thyroid clonotypes (frequency above 0.001) were also detected in blood, suggesting blood repertoires may reflect thyroid immune responses. In validation, the model predicted progression to ophthalmopathy with approximately 71% sensitivity and less than 80% specificity, a median of about 6 months before onset. In cross-validation, a model built on a 13 V-J signature told ophthalmopathy apart from stable hyperthyroidism with 85% to 90% sensitivity and roughly 81% specificity, and in testing the same model reached 80%/75%.

Hyperthyroidism patients were newly diagnosed, with disease duration under 2 months, and aged 18 to 65 years. Any patient with an uncontrolled infection, another autoimmune disease, pregnancy or lactation was excluded. Diagnoses relied on clinical symptoms, serum thyroxine and TRAb, thyroid ultrasound and orbital computed tomography. Blood from progressor patients was drawn when they were first diagnosed with hyperthyroidism, before any ophthalmopathy symptoms appeared. PBMCs were separated from roughly 10 ml of fresh peripheral blood using Ficoll-Paque density gradient centrifugation. Patients classed as progressors first received a Graves' hyperthyroidism diagnosis and then went on to develop ophthalmopathy during follow-up. Total RNA was extracted using Trizol reagent, and RNA quality was assessed on an Agilent 2100 Bioanalyzer. The TCR beta CDR3 regions were amplified from the RNA transcripts. The TCR CDR3 was subjected to a first round of RT-PCR using the HTBI primer set and the Qiagen OneStep RT-PCR kit. The libraries were constructed in a second round of multiplex PCR and then size-selected and purified. Libraries were sequenced paired-end with 100 bp reads on an Illumina HiSeq2000. The study's processing was this. SOAPnuke was used to process the raw data, removing reads that contained adapters or uncalled bases, had a mean Phred below 15, or lacked an exact match to the constant primer or identifier. COPE v1.2.5 was used to merge the high-quality paired reads, and each unique nucleotide sequence was defined as a clonotype. MiTCR v1.1 was used to align the clonotypes against IMGT TRBV, TRBD and TRBJ reference segments. Only V-J combinations with frequency above 0.0001, covering about 99% of repertoires, were analysed. The TCS score was defined as F50 (clonal expansion) divided by E x V (chaos), with BLOSUM62-based TCRdist calculated between CDR3 peptides within each V-J. Welch's t-statistics and random forest reduced some 510 V-J features to roughly 13, which were used in a naive Bayes classifier (R e1071). TCRdb redid the processing of the public reads, applying fastp at Q25 and MiXCR, and retained in-frame beta chains. Each record represents a unique CDR3 protein, reported with the most common genes and DNA among its rows. What appears here as the V and J calls and clone size reflects TCRdb's work, not the paper's. This sample is represented by some 380,000 distinct CDR3 sequences; roughly 13% of them were singletons. Jointly, the top ten make up less than 25% of the sample.

This chain joins TRBV10-2 to TRBJ2-5; a tentative D match to TRBD1 spans 8 bases. This clonotype was obtained from a man under 40 with Graves' hyperthyroidism that later progressed to Graves' ophthalmopathy. Specimen: blood. This receptor carries the CDR3 CASSGGGQVLRETQYF. The DNA sequence reads TGCGCCAGCAGTGGCGGGGGACAGGTCCTTAGGGAGACCCAGTACTTC.